Listed here are 16 T cell receptor beta chains from one sample, sequenced in a study of T cell responses to AZD1222 COVID-19 vaccine. Sequencing used immunoSEQ multiplex PCR; TCRdb keeps in-frame clones, though not all of them. The sample lists 150,000 to 200,000 clones; 88% were seen once. The sequenced sample was peripheral blood, obtained 28 days after the second AZD1222 dose. Source of these receptors: an adult who received the AZD1222 COVID-19 vaccine.

The V call is TRBV6-5, the J call TRBJ1-1; D is uncertain. This CDR3 is 15 amino acids long. The germline V and J ends were trimmed by 0 bases and 5 bases, with 13 bases remaining between them. CDR1 MNHEY and CDR2 SVGAGI come from the germline V gene. CDR3 DNA sequence: TGTGCCAGCAGTTACTCAATCTTGAGGGCAACTGAAGCTTTCTTT. Translation gives CASSYSILRATEAFF.

V usage is TRBV28 and J usage is TRBJ1-2; D call uncertain. The germline V gene has CDR1 MDHEN and CDR2 SYDVKM. V gave up 4 bases and J gave up 6 bases, with 15 bases separating them. This CDR3 contains 14 residues. Here the CDR3 DNA reads TGTGCCAGCAGTTACCCCGGAGGAATACATGGCTACACCTTC. It specifies CASSYPGGIHGYTF.

The sample holds a few counts of this clone. The genes are TRBV7-2 and TRBJ1-1; 7 bases align to TRBD1. Germline V CDR1 and CDR2: SGHTA, FQGNSA. The CDR3 runs 14 residues. The junction had 5 bases not matched to a gene; V was cut back by 7 bases and J by 0 bases. The CDR3 nucleotides are TGTGCCAGCAACCTTCAGGGGGTGAACACTGAAGCTTTCTTT. It is translated as CASNLQGVNTEAFF.

The rearrangement links TRBV11-2 to TRBJ2-7; D not certain. Looked up from germline, CDR1 is SGHAT and CDR2 is FQNNGV. V gave up 5 bases and J gave up 2 bases, with 7 bases separating them. The CDR3 has 12 residues. In DNA, the CDR3 is TGTGCCAGCAGCCTGGCCCCCTACGAGCAGTACTTC. Amino acid sequence: CASSLAPYEQYF.

The chain couples TRBV3-1 (or the pseudogene TRBV3-2) to TRBJ1-1; tentatively, D is TRBD1 (6 bases). Trimming removed 8 bases from V and 4 bases from J, with 17 bases in between. Per the germline V gene, CDR1 is LGHDT and CDR2 is YNNKEL (reference sequence). The CDR3 totals 14 residues. CDR3 in DNA: TGTGCCAGCGGCCTCGGGGGGCGGAGCACTGAAGCTTTCTTT. Its translation is CASGLGGRSTEAFF.

Turning to this clone: Other DNA sequences in this specimen translate into the identical CDR3. The chain carries TRBV12-3 or TRBV12-4 and TRBJ2-2; D perhaps matches TRBD2 (5 bases). V was clipped by 6 bases and J by 5 bases, with 10 bases between them. The CDR3 consists of 13 residues. DNA of the CDR3: TGTGCCAGCAGCTCGAGGGAGACCGGGGAGCTGTTTTTT. It encodes CASSSRETGELFF.

The J gene is TRBJ2-1, the V gene TRBV7-6, with 9 bases that match TRBD2. From germline, CDR1 is SGHVS and CDR2 FNYEAQ. Germline trimming cut 8 bases from V and 7 bases from J; bases unmatched to any gene: 15. The CDR3 length is 16 residues. The DNA of the CDR3 is TGTGCCAGCCTCCCGTCAGTGGGACTAGCCTTGAATGAGCAGTTCTTC. It translates to CASLPSVGLALNEQFF.

The chain recombines TRBV5-8 with TRBJ2-1; D remains unclear. This CDR3 region has 12 residues. The germline V and J ends were trimmed by 0 bases and 15 bases, with 13 bases remaining between them. CDR1 SGHTS and CDR2 YDEGEE come from the germline V gene. This CDR3 is CASSLVEERWFF. In DNA form, the CDR3 reads TGTGCCAGCAGCTTGGTAGAGGAGAGGTGGTTCTTC.

This clone has only one observation. The chain joins TRBV4-2 to TRBJ1-4; maybe TRBD1 (5 bases). Germline lookup yields CDR1 LGHNA and CDR2 YNFKEQ. V dropped 2 bases and J dropped 0 bases, with 13 bases sitting between them. The CDR3 is 17 residues long. CDR3 sequence (DNA): TGTGCCAGCAGCCAACACGTGGACATTTCAACTAATGAAAAACTGTTTTTT. Translating it yields CASSQHVDISTNEKLFF.

With respect to this clone: The identical CDR3 is also encoded by other nucleotide sequences in the sample. This sequence joins TRBV18 and TRBJ2-7; D call uncertain. The V gene lost 3 bases and the J gene lost 0 bases, with 3 bases spanning the gap. CDR3 size: 12 residues. CDR1 KGHSH and CDR2 LQKENI come from the germline V gene. CDR3: CASSPSSYEQYF. In nucleotides, the CDR3 is TGTGCCAGCTCACCCTCCTCCTACGAGCAGTACTTC. Looking up the rest from reference TRBV18 and TRBJ2-7 gives the full variable domain: NAGVMQNPRHLVRRRGQEARLRCSPMKGHSHVYWYRQLPEEGLKFMVYLQKENIIDESGMPKERFSAEFPKEGPSILRIQQVVRGDSAAYFCASSPSSYEQYFGPGTRLTVT.

The rearrangement links TRBV24-1 to TRBJ2-1; D gene ambiguous. Germline lookup yields CDR1 KGHDR and CDR2 SFDVKD. The CDR3 loop spans 14 amino acids. V lost 4 bases to trimming and J lost 7 bases, with 13 bases between them. The CDR3 spells CATSETGSLNEQFF. For the CDR3, the DNA is TGTGCCACCAGTGAGACCGGGTCTCTAAATGAGCAGTTCTTC.

This clone was found once. The genes are TRBV11-2 and TRBJ2-7, with 9 bases identical to TRBD2. J gave up 5 bases and V 5 bases, and 7 bases lay outside the gene matches. Germline V gene lookup returns CDR1 SGHAT and CDR2 FQNNGV. CDR3 length: 14 residues. CDR3 sequence reads: CASSARGGANEQYF. In DNA form, the CDR3 reads TGTGCCAGCAGCGCACGCGGGGGGGCCAACGAGCAGTACTTC.

The J gene is TRBJ1-2, the V gene TRBV2, with D possibly TRBD1 on 5 matching bases. The CDR3 sequence is 11 residues long. Per germline, CDR1 SNHLY and CDR2 FYNNEI. Trimming pared 6 bases from V and 11 bases from J, leaving 13 bases between. CDR3 sequence (DNA): TGTGCCAGCAGGTCGAGACAGCTTTACACCTTC. Its translation: CASRSRQLYTF. The whole variable domain, filled in from reference TRBV2 and TRBJ1-2, reads EPEVTQTPSHQVTQMGQEVILRCVPISNHLYFYWYRQILGQKVEFLVSFYNNEISEKSEIFDDQFSVERPDGSNFTLKIRSTKLEDSAMYFCASRSRQLYTFGSGTRLTVV.

The V and J genes are TRBV6-1 and TRBJ1-4; 8 bases map to TRBD1. Trimming at V came to 3 bases and at J to 6 bases, leaving 6 bases not matched to a gene. Germline values: CDR1 MNHNS, CDR2 SASEGT. This CDR3 is built from 15 residues. DNA of the CDR3: TGTGCCAGCAGTGAGGGGACAGGTTTTTATGAAAAACTGTTTTTT. This gives the protein CASSEGTGFYEKLFF.

V gene TRBV18 combines with J gene TRBJ2-7; 8 nucleotides match TRBD1. Germline V gene sequence: CDR1 KGHSH, CDR2 LQKENI. V dropped 1 base and J dropped 0; count of bases not matched to a gene: 2. The CDR3 length is 15 residues. CDR3 in amino acids: CASSPRDRISYEQYF. CDR3 bases: TGTGCCAGCTCACCACGGGACAGGATCTCCTACGAGCAGTACTTC.

This clone was counted ten times or more. V is TRBV7-9 and J is TRBJ1-2; no definite D call. The CDR3 runs 12 residues. Trimming cost V 5 bases and J 8 bases, with 12 bases left between them. Germline V CDR1 and CDR2: SEHNR, FQNEAQ (reference sequence). DNA of the CDR3: TGTGCCAGCAGCCCTCTCGGGCAGGGCTACACCTTC. It encodes CASSPLGQGYTF.